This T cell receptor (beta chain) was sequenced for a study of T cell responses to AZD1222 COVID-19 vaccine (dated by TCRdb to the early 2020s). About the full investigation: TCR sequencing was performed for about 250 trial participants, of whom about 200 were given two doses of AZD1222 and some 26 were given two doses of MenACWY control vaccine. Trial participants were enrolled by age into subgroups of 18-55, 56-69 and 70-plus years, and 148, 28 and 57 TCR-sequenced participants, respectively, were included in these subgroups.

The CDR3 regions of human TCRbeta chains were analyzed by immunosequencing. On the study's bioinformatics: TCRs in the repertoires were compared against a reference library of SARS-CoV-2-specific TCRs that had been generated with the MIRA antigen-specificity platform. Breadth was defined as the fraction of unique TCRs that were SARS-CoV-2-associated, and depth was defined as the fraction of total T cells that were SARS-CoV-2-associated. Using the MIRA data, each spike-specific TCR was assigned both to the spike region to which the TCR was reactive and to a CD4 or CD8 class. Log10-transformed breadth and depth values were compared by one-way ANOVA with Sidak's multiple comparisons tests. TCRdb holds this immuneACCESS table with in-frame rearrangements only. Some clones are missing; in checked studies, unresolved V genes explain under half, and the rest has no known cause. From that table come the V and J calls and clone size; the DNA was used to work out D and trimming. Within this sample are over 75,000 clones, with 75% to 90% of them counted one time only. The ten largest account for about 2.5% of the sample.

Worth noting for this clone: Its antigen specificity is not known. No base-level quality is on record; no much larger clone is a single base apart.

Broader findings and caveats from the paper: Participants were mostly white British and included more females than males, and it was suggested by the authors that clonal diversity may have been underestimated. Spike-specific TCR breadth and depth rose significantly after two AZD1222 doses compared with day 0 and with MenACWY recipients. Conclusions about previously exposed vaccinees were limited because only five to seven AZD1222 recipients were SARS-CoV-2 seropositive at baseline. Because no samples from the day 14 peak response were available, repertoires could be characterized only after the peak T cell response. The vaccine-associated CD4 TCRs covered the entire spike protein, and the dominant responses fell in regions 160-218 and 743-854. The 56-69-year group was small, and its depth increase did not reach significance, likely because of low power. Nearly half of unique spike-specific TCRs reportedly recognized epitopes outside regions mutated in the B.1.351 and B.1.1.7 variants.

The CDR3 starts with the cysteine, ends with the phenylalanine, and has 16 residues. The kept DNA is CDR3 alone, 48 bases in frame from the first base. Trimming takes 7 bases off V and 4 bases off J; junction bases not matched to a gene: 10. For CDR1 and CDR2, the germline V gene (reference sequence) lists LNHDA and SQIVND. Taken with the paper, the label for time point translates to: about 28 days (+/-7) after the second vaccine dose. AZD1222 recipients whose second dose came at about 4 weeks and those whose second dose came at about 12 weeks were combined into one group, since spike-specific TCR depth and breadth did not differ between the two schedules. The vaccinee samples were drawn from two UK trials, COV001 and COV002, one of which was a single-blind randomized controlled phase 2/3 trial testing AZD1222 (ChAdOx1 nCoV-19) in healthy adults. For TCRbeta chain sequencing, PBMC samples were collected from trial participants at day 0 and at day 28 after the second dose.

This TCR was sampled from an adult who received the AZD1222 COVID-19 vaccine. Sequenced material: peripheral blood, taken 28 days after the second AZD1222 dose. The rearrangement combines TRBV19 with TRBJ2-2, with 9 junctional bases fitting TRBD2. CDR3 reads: CASKGVAGVGTGELFF. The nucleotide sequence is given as TGTGCCAGTAAAGGGGTAGCGGGAGTGGGCACCGGGGAGCTGTTTTTT.